This is a list of T cell receptor beta chains from one sample in a study of CXCR3-negative and CXCR3-positive naive CD8 T cells. TCRdb processed the 5' RACE reads again and assigns one entry to each CDR3 protein, with no DNA. This table holds about 43,000 distinct CDR3 sequences. Sample: memory CD8+ T cells from blood. These receptors were collected from a human donor in good health. Some clones in this sample may be carry-over from other donors' samples. Each CDR3 is given with its conserved first and last residue.

CDR3 length: 12; V gene: TRBV29-1; J gene: TRBJ1-1; CDR3 protein: CSVPKTGYEAFF
CDR3 length: 12; V gene: TRBV27; J gene: TRBJ2-5; CDR3 protein: CATRGGGETQYF
CDR3 length: 14; V gene: TRBV7-9; J gene: TRBJ2-7; CDR3 protein: CASSLIVRGYEQYF
CDR3 length: 14; V gene: TRBV29-1; J gene: TRBJ1-5; CDR3 protein: CSVATWGEGQPQHF
CDR3 length: 14; V gene: TRBV7-8; J gene: TRBJ1-5; CDR3 protein: CASSLQGINQPQHF
CDR3 length: 14; V gene: TRBV29-1; J gene: TRBJ2-2; CDR3 protein: CSVEIRANTGELFF
CDR3 length: 19; V gene: TRBV14; J gene: TRBJ1-4; CDR3 protein: CATSQDPGQGILTNEKLFF
CDR3 length: 15; V gene: TRBV3-1; J gene: TRBJ2-7; CDR3 protein: CASSQVAGTSYEQYF
CDR3 length: 14; V gene: TRBV30; J gene: TRBJ2-2; CDR3 protein: CAWSGVTNTGELFF
CDR3 length: 13; V gene: TRBV5-1; J gene: TRBJ2-7; CDR3 protein: CASSPGAYYEQYF
CDR3 length: 15; V gene: TRBV5-5; J gene: TRBJ2-1; CDR3 protein: CASSWGLAGYNEQFF
CDR3 length: 16; V gene: TRBV4-1; J gene: TRBJ2-7; CDR3 protein: CASSQEGTYGSYEQYF
CDR3 length: 16; V gene: TRBV12-3/TRBV12-4; J gene: TRBJ2-2; CDR3 protein: CASSFLVARYTGELFF